A selection of T cell receptor beta chains follows, all from one sample in a study of T cells in Graves' hyperthyroidism and ophthalmopathy. TCRdb called the multiplex PCR reads again in MiXCR, with one record for every CDR3 protein. The sample lists approximately 510,000 distinct CDR3 sequences, approximately 49% occurring once. Sequencing input: peripheral blood or thyroid tissue (not recorded which). The receptors were sampled from an adult woman with Graves' disease, either hyperthyroidism or ophthalmopathy (not recorded which). CDR3s include the opening cysteine and the closing phenylalanine or tryptophan. A D gene is named only where the DNA matches it firmly. A row's size may be missing; if present it is once, few, many or a size class.

d_gene	v_gene	j_gene	len	abundance	CDR3nt	CDR3aa
TRBD1	TRBV7-2	TRBJ1-2	12	many	TGTGCCAGCAGACGGGACAGTTATGGCTACACCTTC	CASRRDSYGYTF
TRBD1	TRBV20-1	TRBJ1-4	15	.	TGCAGTGCTAACCACCGGGACAGGGGCCTTGAAAAACTGTTTTTT	CSANHRDRGLEKLFF
.	TRBV24-1	TRBJ1-5	14	many	TGTGCCACCAGTGCGGGGGTCCACAATCAGCCCCAGCATTTT	CATSAGVHNQPQHF
.	TRBV7-8	TRBJ1-6	13	once	TGTGCCAGCAGCTTTGCGGAAAATTCACCCCTCCACTTT	CASSFAENSPLHF
.	TRBV5-1	TRBJ2-5	11	.	TGCGCCAGCAGCCACGACATGTCCCGGTACTTC	CASSHDMSRYF
TRBD2	TRBV29-1	TRBJ2-5	14	few	TGCAGCGCAGTCCTAGCGGGAGGAGGGGAGACCCAGTACTTC	CSAVLAGGGETQYF
.	TRBV19	TRBJ1-2	14	many	TGTGCCGTACACTCGGAGGACAGTAACTATGGCTACACCTTC	CAVHSEDSNYGYTF
.	TRBV15	TRBJ1-1	14	.	TGTGCCACCAGCCGTGCAGGGACAAGCACTGAAGCTTTCTTT	CATSRAGTSTEAFF
TRBD2	TRBV7-2	TRBJ2-5	15	many	TGTGCCAGCAGCTTAAGGGGACTACTCCAAGAGACCCAGTACTTC	CASSLRGLLQETQYF
.	TRBV9	TRBJ1-2	12	few	TGTGCCAGCAGCGGACACTACTATGGCTACACCTTC	CASSGHYYGYTF
.	TRBV20-1	TRBJ1-1	14	.	TGCAGTGCTAGGCGGTTTCCGGGGAACACTGAAGCTTTCTTT	CSARRFPGNTEAFF
TRBD1	TRBV28	TRBJ1-1	14	many	TGTGCCAGTGTAGAGGGGGCAGTGAACACTGAAGCTTTCTTT	CASVEGAVNTEAFF